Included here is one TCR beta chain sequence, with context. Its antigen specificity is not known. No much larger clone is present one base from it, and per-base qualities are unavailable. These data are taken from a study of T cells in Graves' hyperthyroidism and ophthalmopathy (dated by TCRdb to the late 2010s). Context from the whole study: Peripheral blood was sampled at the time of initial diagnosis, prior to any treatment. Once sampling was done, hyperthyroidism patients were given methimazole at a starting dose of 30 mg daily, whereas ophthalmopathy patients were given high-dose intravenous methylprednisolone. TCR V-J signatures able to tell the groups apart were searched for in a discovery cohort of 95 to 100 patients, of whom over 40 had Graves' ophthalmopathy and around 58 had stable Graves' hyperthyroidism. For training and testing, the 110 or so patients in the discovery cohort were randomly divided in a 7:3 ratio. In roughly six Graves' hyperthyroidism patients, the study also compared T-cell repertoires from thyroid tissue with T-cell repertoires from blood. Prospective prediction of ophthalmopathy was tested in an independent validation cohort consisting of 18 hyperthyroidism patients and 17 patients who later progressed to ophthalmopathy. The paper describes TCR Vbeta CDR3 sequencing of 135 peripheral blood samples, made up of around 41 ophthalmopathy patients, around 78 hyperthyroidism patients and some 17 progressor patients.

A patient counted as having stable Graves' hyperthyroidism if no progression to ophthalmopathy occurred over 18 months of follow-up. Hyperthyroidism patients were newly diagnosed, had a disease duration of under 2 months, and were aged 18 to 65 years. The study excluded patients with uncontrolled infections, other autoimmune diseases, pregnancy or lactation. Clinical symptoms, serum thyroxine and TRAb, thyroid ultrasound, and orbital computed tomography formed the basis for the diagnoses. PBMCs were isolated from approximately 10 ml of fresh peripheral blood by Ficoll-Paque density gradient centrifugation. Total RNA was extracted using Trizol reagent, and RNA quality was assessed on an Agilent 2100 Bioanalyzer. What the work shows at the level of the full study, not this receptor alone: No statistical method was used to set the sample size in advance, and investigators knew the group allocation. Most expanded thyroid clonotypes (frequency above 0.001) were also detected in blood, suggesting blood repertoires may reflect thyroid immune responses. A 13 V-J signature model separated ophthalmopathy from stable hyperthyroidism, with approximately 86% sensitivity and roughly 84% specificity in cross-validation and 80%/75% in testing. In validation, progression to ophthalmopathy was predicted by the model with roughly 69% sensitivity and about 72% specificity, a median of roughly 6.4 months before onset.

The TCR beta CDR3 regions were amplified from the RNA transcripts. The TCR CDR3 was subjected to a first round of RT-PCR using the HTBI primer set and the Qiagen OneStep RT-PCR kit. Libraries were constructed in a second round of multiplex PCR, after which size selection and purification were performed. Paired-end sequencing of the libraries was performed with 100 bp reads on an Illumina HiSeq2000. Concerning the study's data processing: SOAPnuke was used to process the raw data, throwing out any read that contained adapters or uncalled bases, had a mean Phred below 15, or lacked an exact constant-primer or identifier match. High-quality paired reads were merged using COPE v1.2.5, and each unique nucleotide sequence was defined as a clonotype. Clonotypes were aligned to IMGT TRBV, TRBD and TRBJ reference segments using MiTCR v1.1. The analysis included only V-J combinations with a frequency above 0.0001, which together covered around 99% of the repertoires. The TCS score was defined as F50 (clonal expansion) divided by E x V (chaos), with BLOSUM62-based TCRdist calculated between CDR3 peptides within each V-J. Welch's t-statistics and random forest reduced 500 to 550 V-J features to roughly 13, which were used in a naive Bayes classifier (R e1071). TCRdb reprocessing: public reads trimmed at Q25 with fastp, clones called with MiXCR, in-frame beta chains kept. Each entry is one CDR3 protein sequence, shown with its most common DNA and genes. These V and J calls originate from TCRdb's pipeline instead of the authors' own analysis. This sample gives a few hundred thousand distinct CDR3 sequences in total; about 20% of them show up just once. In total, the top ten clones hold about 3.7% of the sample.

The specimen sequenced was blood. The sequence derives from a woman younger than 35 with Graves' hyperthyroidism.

The CDR3 region: CASSLSPTVEAFF. Read as DNA, the sequence is TGTGCCAGCAGCTTAAGCCCCACGGTTGAAGCTTTCTTT. The rearrangement combines TRBV7-9 with TRBJ1-1, with the D gene uncertain. The CDR3 numbers 13 residues from cysteine through phenylalanine. Only the CDR3 part of the read is kept: 39 bases, read in frame from the first base. CDR1 and CDR2, per the germline V gene (reference sequence), are SEHNR and FQNEAQ. V is reduced by 2 bases and J by 7 bases, leaving a spacing of 11 bases between them.